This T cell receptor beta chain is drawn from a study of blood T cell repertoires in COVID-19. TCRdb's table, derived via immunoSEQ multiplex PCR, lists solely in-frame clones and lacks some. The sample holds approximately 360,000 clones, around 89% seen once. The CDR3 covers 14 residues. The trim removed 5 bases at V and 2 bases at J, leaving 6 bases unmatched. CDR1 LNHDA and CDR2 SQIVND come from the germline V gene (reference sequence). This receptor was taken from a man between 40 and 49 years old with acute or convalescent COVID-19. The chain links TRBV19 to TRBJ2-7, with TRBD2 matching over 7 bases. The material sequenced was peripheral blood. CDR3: CASSPVAGPYEQYF. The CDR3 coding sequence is TGTGCCAGTAGTCCGGTAGCGGGTCCCTACGAGCAGTACTTC.